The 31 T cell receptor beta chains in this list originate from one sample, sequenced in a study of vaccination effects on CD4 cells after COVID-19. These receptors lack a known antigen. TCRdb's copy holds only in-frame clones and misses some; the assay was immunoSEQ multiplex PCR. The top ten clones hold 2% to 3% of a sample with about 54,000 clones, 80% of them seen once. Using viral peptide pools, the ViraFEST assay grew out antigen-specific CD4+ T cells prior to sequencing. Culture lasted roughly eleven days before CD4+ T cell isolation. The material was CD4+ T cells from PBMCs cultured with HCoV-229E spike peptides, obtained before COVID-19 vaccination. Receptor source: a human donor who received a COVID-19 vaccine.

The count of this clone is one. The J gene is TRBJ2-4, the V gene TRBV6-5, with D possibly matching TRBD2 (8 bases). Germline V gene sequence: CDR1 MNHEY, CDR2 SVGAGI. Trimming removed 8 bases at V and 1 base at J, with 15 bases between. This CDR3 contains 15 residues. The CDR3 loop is CASRGGQSAKNIQYF. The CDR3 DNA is TGTGCCAGCCGGGGGGGACAGTCGGCCAAAAACATTCAGTACTTC.

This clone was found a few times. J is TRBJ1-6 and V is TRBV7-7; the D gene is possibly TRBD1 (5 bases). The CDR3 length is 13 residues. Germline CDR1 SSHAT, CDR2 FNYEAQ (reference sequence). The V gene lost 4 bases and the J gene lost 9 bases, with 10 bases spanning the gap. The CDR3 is CASSSGTGSPLHF. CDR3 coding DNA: TGTGCCAGCAGCTCCGGGACGGGTTCACCCCTCCACTTT.

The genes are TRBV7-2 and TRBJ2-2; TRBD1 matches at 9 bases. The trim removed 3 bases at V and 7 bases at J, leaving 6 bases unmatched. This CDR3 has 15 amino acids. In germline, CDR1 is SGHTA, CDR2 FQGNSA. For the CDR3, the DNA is TGTGCCAGCAGCTTGCGAGGACAGGGGTTCGGGGAGCTGTTTTTT. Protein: CASSLRGQGFGELFF. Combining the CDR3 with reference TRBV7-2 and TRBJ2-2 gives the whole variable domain GAGVSQSPSNKVTEKGKDVELRCDPISGHTALYWYRQSLGQGLEFLIYFQGNSAPDKSGLPSDRFSAERTGGSVSTLTIQRTQQEDSAVYLCASSLRGQGFGELFFGEGSRLTVL.

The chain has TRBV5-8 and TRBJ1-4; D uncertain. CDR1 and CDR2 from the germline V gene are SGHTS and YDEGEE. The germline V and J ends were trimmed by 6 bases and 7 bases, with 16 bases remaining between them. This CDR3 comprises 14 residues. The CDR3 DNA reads TGTGCCAGCACCCGGACCCTGGAGGGTGAAAAACTGTTTTTT. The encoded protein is CASTRTLEGEKLFF.

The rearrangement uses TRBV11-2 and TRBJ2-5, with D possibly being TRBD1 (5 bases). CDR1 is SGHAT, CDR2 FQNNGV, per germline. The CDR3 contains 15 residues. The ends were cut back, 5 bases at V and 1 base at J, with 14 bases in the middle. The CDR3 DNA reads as TGTGCCAGCAGCCCCCGGACAAAACCCCAAGAGACCCAGTACTTC. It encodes CASSPRTKPQETQYF.

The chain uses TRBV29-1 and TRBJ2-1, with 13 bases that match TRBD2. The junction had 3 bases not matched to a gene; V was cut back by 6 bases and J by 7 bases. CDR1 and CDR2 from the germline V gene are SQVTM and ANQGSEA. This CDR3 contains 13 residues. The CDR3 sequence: CSVWTSGGNEQFF. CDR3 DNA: TGCAGCGTGTGGACTAGCGGGGGAAATGAGCAGTTCTTC.

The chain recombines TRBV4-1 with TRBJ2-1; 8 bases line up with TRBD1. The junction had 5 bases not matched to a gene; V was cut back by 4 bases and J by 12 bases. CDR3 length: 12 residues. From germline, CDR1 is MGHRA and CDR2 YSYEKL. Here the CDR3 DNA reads TGCGCCAGCAGCCGACAGGGGAGAGGGCAGTTCTTC. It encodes CASSRQGRGQFF.

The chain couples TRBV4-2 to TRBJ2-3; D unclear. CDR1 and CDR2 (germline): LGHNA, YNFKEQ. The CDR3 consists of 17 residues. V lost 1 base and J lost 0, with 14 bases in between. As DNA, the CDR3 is TGTGCCAGCAGCCAAGGAAAAGGCGGTTTGAGCACAGATACGCAGTATTTT. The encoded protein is CASSQGKGGLSTDTQYF.

The CDR3 DNA reads as TGTGCCAGCAGGGACCTCGACAGGGTGGATCAGCCCCAGCATTTT. Translating gives CASRDLDRVDQPQHF. This rearrangement joins TRBV28 to TRBJ1-5, with 7 positions matching TRBD1. Losses at the gene ends were 6 bases for V and 5 bases for J; bases not matched to a gene: 10. CDR1 is MDHEN, CDR2 SYDVKM, per germline. The CDR3 length is 15 residues.

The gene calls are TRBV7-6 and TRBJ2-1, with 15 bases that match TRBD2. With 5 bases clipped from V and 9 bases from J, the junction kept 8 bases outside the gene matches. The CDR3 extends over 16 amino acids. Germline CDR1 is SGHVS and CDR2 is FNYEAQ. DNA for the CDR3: TGTGCCAGCAGCCGTACCGGGACTAGCGGGGGGATTGAGCAGTTCTTC. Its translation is CASSRTGTSGGIEQFF.

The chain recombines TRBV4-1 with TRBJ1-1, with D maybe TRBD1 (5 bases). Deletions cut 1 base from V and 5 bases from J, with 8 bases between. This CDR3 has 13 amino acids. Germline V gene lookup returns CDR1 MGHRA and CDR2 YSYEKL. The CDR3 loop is CASSQVTGTEAFF. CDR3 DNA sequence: TGCGCCAGCAGCCAAGTAACAGGAACTGAAGCTTTCTTT.

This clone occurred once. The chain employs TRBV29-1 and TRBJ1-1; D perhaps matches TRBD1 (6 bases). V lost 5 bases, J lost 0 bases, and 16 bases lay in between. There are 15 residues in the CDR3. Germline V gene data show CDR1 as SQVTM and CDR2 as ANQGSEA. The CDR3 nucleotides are TGCAGCGTTAACGGGAAAAGGGGGATGAACACTGAAGCTTTCTTT. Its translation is CSVNGKRGMNTEAFF.

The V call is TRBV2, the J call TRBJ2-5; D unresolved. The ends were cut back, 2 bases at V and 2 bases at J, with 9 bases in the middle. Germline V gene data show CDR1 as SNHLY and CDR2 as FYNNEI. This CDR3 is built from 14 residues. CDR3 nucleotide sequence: TGTGCCAGCAGTGAAAATTCGGCTCAAGAGACCCAGTACTTC. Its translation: CASSENSAQETQYF. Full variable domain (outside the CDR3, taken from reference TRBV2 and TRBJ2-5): EPEVTQTPSHQVTQMGQEVILRCVPISNHLYFYWYRQILGQKVEFLVSFYNNEISEKSEIFDDQFSVERPDGSNFTLKIRSTKLEDSAMYFCASSENSAQETQYFGPGTRLLVL.

The CDR3 is CASSSARTGAGETQYF. The CDR3 DNA is TGTGCCAGCAGCTCAGCCCGTACAGGGGCAGGAGAGACCCAGTACTTC. The V and J genes are TRBV7-3 and TRBJ2-5, with 7 bases identical to TRBD1. J gave up 4 bases and V 4 bases, and 12 bases lay outside the gene matches. The germline V gene encodes CDR1 SGHTA and CDR2 FQGTGA. The CDR3 is 16 amino acids.

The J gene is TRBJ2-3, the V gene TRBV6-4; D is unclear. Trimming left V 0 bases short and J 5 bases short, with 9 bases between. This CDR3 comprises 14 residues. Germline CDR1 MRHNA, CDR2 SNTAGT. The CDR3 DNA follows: TGTGCCAGCAGTGACTCGATCTCGGGAGATACGCAGTATTTT. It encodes CASSDSISGDTQYF.

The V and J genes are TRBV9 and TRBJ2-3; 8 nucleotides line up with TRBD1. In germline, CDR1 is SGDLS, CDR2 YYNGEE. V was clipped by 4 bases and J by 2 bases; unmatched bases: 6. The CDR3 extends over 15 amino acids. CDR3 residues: CASSPGQVSTDTQYF. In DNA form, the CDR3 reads TGTGCCAGCAGCCCGGGACAGGTTTCCACAGATACGCAGTATTTT.

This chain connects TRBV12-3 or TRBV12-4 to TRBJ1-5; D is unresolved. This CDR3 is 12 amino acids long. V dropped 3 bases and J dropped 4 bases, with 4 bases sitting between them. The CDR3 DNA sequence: TGTGCCAGCAGTTTGGAGAATCAGCCCCAGCATTTT. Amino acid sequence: CASSLENQPQHF.

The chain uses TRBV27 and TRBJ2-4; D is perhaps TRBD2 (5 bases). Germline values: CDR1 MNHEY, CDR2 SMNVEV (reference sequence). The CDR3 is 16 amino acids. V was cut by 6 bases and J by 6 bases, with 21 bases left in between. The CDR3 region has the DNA TGTGCCAGCAGAAGCAGACCCCTGGGGAGTGGAAACATTCAGTACTTC. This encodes CASRSRPLGSGNIQYF.

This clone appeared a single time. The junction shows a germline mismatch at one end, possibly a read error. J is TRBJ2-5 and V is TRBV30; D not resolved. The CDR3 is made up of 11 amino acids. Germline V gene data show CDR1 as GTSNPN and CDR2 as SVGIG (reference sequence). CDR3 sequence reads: CAWRSREAQYF. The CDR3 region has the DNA TGTGCCTGGAGGTCAAGAGAGGCCCAGTACTTC.

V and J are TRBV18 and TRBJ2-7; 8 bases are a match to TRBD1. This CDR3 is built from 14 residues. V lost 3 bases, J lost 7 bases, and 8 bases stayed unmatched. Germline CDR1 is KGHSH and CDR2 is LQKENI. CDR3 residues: CASSPTGGLGEQYV. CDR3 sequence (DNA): TGTGCCAGCTCACCTACAGGGGGATTGGGGGAGCAGTACGTC.

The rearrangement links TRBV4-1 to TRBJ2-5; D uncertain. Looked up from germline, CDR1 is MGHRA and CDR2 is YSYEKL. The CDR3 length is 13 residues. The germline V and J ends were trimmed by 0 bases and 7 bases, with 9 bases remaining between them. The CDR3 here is CASSQDPVGTQYF. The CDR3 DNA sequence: TGCGCCAGCAGCCAAGACCCAGTGGGGACCCAGTACTTC.

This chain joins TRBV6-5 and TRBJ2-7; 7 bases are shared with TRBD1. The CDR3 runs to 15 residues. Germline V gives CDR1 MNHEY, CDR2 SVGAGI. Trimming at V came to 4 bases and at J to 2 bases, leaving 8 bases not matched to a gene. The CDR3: CASSFLRDSPYEQYV. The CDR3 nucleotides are TGTGCCAGCAGTTTCCTCCGGGACAGCCCCTACGAGCAGTACGTC.

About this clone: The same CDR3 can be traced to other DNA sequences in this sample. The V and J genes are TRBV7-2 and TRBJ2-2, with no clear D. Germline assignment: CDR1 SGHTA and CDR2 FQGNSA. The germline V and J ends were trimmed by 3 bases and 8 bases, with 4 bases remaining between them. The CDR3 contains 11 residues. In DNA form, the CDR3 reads TGTGCCAGCAGCTTGAGGGGGGAGCTGTTTTTT. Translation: CASSLRGELFF.

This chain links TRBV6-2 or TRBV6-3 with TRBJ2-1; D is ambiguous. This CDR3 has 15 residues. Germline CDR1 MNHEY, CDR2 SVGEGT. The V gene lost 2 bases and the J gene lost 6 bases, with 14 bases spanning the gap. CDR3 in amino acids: CASSYSGSRRNEQFF. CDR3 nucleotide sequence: TGTGCCAGCAGTTACAGTGGAAGCCGTCGCAATGAGCAGTTCTTC.

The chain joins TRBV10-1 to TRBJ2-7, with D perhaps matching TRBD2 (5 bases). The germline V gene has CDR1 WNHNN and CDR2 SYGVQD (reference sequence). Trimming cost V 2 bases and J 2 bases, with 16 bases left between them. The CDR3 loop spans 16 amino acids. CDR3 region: CASSEREWNGAYEQYV. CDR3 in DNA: TGCGCCAGCAGTGAGAGAGAGTGGAACGGGGCCTACGAGCAGTACGTC.

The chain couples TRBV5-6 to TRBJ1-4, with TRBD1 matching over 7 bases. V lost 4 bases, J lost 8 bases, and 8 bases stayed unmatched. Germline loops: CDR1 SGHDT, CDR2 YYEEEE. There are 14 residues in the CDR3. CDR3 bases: TGTGCCAGCAGCCAGGGACAGTTACGGGAAAAACTGTTTTTT. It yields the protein CASSQGQLREKLFF.

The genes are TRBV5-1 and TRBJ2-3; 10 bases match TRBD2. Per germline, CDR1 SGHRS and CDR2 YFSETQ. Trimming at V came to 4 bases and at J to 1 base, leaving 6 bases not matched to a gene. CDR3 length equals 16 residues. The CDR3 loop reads CASSQPSGGGTDTQYF. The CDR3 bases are TGCGCCAGCAGCCAACCAAGCGGGGGGGGCACAGATACGCAGTATTTT. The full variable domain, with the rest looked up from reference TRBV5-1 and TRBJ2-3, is KAGVTQTPRYLIKTRGQQVTLSCSPISGHRSVSWYQQTPGQGLQFLFEYFSETQRNKGNFPGRFSGRQFSNSRSEMNVSTLELGDSALYLCASSQPSGGGTDTQYFGPGTRLTVL.

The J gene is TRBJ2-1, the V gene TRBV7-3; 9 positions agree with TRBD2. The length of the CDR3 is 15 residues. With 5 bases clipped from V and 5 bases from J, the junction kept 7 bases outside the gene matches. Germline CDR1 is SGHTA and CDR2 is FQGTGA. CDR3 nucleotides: TGTGCCAGCAGCATGGCGGGGGGGCCCAACAATGAGCAGTTCTTC. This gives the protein CASSMAGGPNNEQFF. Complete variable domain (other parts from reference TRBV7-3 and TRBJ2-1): GAGVSQTPSNKVTEKGKYVELRCDPISGHTALYWYRQSLGQGPEFLIYFQGTGAADDSGLPNDRFFAVRPEGSVSTLKIQRTERGDSAVYLCASSMAGGPNNEQFFGPGTRLTVL.

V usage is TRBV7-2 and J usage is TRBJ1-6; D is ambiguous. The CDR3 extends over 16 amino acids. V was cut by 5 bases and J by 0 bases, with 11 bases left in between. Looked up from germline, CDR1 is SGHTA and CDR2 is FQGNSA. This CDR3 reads CASSPHGSSYNSPLHF. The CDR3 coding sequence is TGTGCCAGCAGCCCCCACGGTAGCTCCTATAATTCACCCCTCCACTTT. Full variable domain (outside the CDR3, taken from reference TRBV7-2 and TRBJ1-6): GAGVSQSPSNKVTEKGKDVELRCDPISGHTALYWYRQSLGQGLEFLIYFQGNSAPDKSGLPSDRFSAERTGGSVSTLTIQRTQQEDSAVYLCASSPHGSSYNSPLHFGNGTRLTVT.

DNA for the CDR3: TGTGCCACCAGCAGAGATCGTTCAGAGGGAAACACCATATATTTT. It encodes CATSRDRSEGNTIYF. The V and J genes are TRBV15 and TRBJ1-3; no firm D call. This CDR3 spans 15 amino acids. Germline V gene lookup returns CDR1 LNHNV and CDR2 YYDKDF (reference sequence). V gave up 0 bases and J gave up 4 bases, with 10 bases separating them.

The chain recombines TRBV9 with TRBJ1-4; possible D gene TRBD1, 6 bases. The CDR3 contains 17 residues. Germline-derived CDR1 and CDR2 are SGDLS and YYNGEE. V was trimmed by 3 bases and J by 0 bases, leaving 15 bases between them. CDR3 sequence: CASSAGDIPSTNEKLFF. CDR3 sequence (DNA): TGTGCCAGCAGCGCAGGGGACATCCCCTCAACTAATGAAAAACTGTTTTTT. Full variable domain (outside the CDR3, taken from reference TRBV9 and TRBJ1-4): DSGVTQTPKHLITATGQRVTLRCSPRSGDLSVYWYQQSLDQGLQFLIQYYNGEERAKGNILERFSAQQFPDLHSELNLSSLELGDSALYFCASSAGDIPSTNEKLFFGSGTQLSVL.